This T cell receptor (beta chain) was sequenced during a study of T cells in Graves' hyperthyroidism and ophthalmopathy. It was RNA transcripts that yielded the amplified TCR beta CDR3 regions. RT-PCR in the first round (using the HTBI primer set) targeted the TCR CDR3. TCRdb reprocessed the multiplex PCR reads via MiXCR and lists one record per CDR3 protein. This table holds 550,000 to 650,000 distinct CDR3 sequences, roughly 15% found once. This sample holds PBMCs from roughly 10 ml fresh peripheral blood. This clonotype was counted between two and nine times. V lost 10 bases to trimming and J lost 3 bases, with 13 bases between them. CDR1 is MNHEY and CDR2 is SMNVEV in the germline V gene (reference sequence). The CDR3 consists of 13 residues.

This receptor was taken from a woman aged 40 to 49 with Graves' hyperthyroidism. Sequencing used blood. V is TRBV27 and J is TRBJ2-1, with D perhaps TRBD2 (6 bases). The CDR3 loop is CATSAGFYNEQFF. The CDR3 DNA is TGTGCCACGTCCGCGGGATTCTACAATGAGCAGTTCTTC.